This T cell receptor (beta chain) originates from a study of regulatory T cells in long-lasting Graves disease. Looking at the study overall: Persistent cases were those of Graves' disease that involved over 5 years of antithyroid drugs with positive TSH receptor antibodies. Whole-study results and caveats: Graves' patients with persistent disease showed TCR diversity lower than patients newly diagnosed.

Arm-PCR with iRepertoire HTBI primers amplified the CDR3 regions for these TCR beta libraries. TCRdb fed the multiplex PCR reads into MiXCR, producing one record per CDR3 protein. The data hold about 310,000 distinct CDR3 sequences, with 22% observed a single time. Time point given: persistent/refractory GD, antithyroid drugs over 5 years with positive TRAb. There was RNA extracted from PBMCs, and the TCR library was made from it. In its sample, this clonotype was seen a few times. Its antigen is still unknown. Sequencing used peripheral blood mononuclear cells (PBMCs), obtained when the disease was refractory, from a patient treated with antithyroid drugs. The clonotype comes from a female donor with Graves disease.

The CDR3 is CASSSSEEAGANVLTF. The CDR3 DNA follows: TGTGCCAGCAGCTCCTCGGAGGAGGCTGGGGCCAACGTCCTGACTTTC. This chain uses TRBV11-2 with TRBJ2-6; D is possibly TRBD2 (5 bases). The CDR3 covers 16 residues. Trimming left V 4 bases short and J 2 bases short, with 12 bases between. The germline gives CDR1 SGHAT, CDR2 FQNNGV.